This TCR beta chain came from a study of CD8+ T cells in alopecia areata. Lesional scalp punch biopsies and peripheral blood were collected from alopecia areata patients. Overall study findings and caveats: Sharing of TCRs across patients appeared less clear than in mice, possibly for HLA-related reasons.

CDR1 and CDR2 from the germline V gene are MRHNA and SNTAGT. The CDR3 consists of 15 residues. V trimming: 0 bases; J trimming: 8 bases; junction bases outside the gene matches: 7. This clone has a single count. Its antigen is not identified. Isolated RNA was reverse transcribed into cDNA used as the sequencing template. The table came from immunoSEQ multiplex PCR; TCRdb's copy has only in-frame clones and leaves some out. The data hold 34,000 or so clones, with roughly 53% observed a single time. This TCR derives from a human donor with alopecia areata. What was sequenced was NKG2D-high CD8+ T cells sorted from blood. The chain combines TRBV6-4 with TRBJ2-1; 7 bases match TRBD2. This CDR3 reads CASSDSGGGGDEQFF. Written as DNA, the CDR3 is TGTGCCAGCAGTGACTCCGGCGGGGGAGGCGATGAGCAGTTCTTC.